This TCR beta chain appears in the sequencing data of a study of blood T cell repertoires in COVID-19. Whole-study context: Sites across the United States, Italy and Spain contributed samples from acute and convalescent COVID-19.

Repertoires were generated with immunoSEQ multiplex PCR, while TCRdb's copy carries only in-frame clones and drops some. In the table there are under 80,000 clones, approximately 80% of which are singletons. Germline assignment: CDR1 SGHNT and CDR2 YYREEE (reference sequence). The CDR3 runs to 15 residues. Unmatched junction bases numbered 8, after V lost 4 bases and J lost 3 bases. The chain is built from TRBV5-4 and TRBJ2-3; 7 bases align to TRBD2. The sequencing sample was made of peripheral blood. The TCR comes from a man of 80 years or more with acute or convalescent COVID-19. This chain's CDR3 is CASSLVTGGTDTQYF. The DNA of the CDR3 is TGTGCCAGCAGCCTGGTTACGGGGGGAACAGATACGCAGTATTTT.